Listed here are 24 T cell receptor beta chains from one sample, sequenced in a study of T-cell reconstitution after alpha-beta-depleted transplantation in children. A library of TCRbeta sequences, prepared with unique molecular identifiers, was generated. TCRdb independently ran MiXCR on the PCR reads; one entry per CDR3 protein. Of around 450,000 distinct CDR3 sequences in the sample, 15% to 20% were seen once. Specimen: PBMCs, mostly from graft donor cells, collected 360 days after TCRalphabeta/CD19-depleted stem cell transplant. The receptors were sampled from a boy younger than two who had a stem cell transplant for Wiskott-Aldrich syndrome, so the T cells may come from the graft donor.

This clonotype was seen a few times. V usage is TRBV7-9 and J usage is TRBJ2-1; 14 bases agree with TRBD2. The germline V gene encodes CDR1 SEHNR and CDR2 FQNEAQ (reference sequence). The V gene end was trimmed by 5 bases and the J gene end by 1 base; junction bases not matched to a gene: 4. The CDR3 spans 17 residues. This CDR3 reads CASSKGTSGSSYNEQFF. In DNA form, the CDR3 reads TGTGCCAGCAGCAAAGGGACTAGCGGGAGTTCCTACAATGAGCAGTTCTTC.

This clonotype has just a few counts. The chain is built from TRBV24-1 and TRBJ2-1; TRBD2 matches at 10 bases. The CDR3 consists of 15 residues. Germline V lookup: CDR1 KGHDR, CDR2 SFDVKD. Losses at the gene ends were 7 bases for V and 2 bases for J; bases not matched to a gene: 4. CDR3 region: CATSSSGRPYNEQFF. The CDR3 region has the DNA TGTGCCACCAGCTCTAGCGGGAGACCCTACAATGAGCAGTTCTTC.

The rearrangement joins TRBV7-7 to TRBJ2-7; no firm D call. Germline V lookup: CDR1 SSHAT, CDR2 FNYEAQ (reference sequence). The ends were cut back, 5 bases at V and 1 base at J, with 12 bases in the middle. This CDR3 comprises 14 residues. The chain's CDR3 is CASSPFEVSYEQYF. The DNA for the CDR3 is TGTGCCAGCAGCCCTTTTGAGGTTTCCTACGAGCAGTACTTC.

The rearrangement uses TRBV19 and TRBJ2-5; D possibly uses TRBD1 or TRBD2 (6 bases each). The V end was cut by 6 bases, the J end by 5 bases, with 16 bases between. The CDR3 covers 14 residues. Looked up from germline, CDR1 is LNHDA and CDR2 is SQIVND (reference sequence). The CDR3 spells CASREGWGAETQYF. CDR3 nucleotides: TGTGCCAGTAGGGAAGGGTGGGGGGCTGAGACCCAGTACTTC. The entire variable domain, with the rest obtained from reference TRBV19 and TRBJ2-5, is as follows: DGGITQSPKYLFRKEGQNVTLSCEQNLNHDAMYWYRQDPGQGLRLIYYSQIVNDFQKGDIAEGYSVSREKKESFPLTVTSAQKNPTAFYLCASREGWGAETQYFGPGTRLLVL.

The chain recombines TRBV27 with TRBJ2-1, with a tentative D call TRBD1 (6 bases). V was shortened by 2 bases and J by 15 bases, with 17 bases between the two germline ends. Germline CDR1 and CDR2: MNHEY and SMNVEV (reference sequence). The CDR3 sequence is 13 residues long. Here the CDR3 DNA reads TGTGCCAGCAGTTTAAAGGGGGACCACCGGCGGTTCTTC. Residues: CASSLKGDHRRFF.

The J gene is TRBJ2-5, the V gene TRBV7-2; 11 bases match TRBD2. Germline V gene data show CDR1 as SGHTA and CDR2 as FQGNSA. The CDR3 contains 17 residues. V was pared by 3 bases and J by 2 bases, with 8 bases of the junction left unmatched. CDR3 coding DNA: TGTGCCAGCAGCTTCGGACGGGGACTAGCGGTACAAGAGACCCAGTACTTC. Protein sequence: CASSFGRGLAVQETQYF.

The rearrangement uses TRBV7-2 and TRBJ2-1; D may be TRBD1 (6 bases). Looked up from germline, CDR1 is SGHTA and CDR2 is FQGNSA. V was trimmed by 4 bases and J by 7 bases, leaving 23 bases between them. CDR3 length: 17 residues. The chain's CDR3 is CASSSPRQAKADNEQFF. The DNA for the CDR3 is TGTGCCAGCAGCTCGCCTCGACAGGCCAAGGCTGATAATGAGCAGTTCTTC.

In this sample, this clonotype turned up a few times. This chain connects TRBV29-1 to TRBJ2-5; TRBD1 might be the D (6 bases). This CDR3 has 11 amino acids. Germline CDR1 is SQVTM and CDR2 is ANQGSEA. V lost 4 bases and J lost 4, with 7 bases in between. Here the CDR3 reads CSVGRGETQYF. Written as DNA, the CDR3 is TGCAGCGTTGGCAGGGGAGAGACCCAGTACTTC.

The rearrangement uses TRBV4-1 and TRBJ2-2; D gene uncertain. Trimming pared 0 bases from V and 2 bases from J, leaving 10 bases between. The CDR3 is made up of 16 amino acids. The V gene's germline CDR1 is MGHRA and CDR2 YSYEKL. The CDR3 is CASSQDLLANTGELFF. The CDR3, as DNA: TGCGCCAGCAGCCAAGATCTTCTCGCAAACACCGGGGAGCTGTTTTTT.

The chain is built from TRBV14 and TRBJ2-5; the D is unclear. V lost 0 bases, J lost 3 bases, and 17 bases lay in between. The germline V gene encodes CDR1 SGHDN and CDR2 FVKESK. The CDR3 has 17 amino acids. For the CDR3, the DNA is TGTGCCAGCAGCCAAGATCGGCAAGAGATCAGGAAAGAGACCCAGTACTTC. Translated, it gives CASSQDRQEIRKETQYF.

The rearrangement joins TRBV10-1 to TRBJ2-5; D remains unclear. CDR3 size: 13 residues. V lost 1 base to trimming and J lost 4 bases, with 7 bases between them. From germline, CDR1 is WNHNN and CDR2 SYGVQD (reference sequence). The CDR3, as DNA: TGCGCCAGCAGTGAGTGGGTAGGAGAGACCCAGTACTTC. The encoded protein is CASSEWVGETQYF.

This clonotype was seen at least ten times. The chain joins TRBV20-1 to TRBJ2-5, with D hard to call. Trimming took 6 bases from V and 2 from J, leaving 1 base between them. The CDR3 length is 9 residues. The germline gives CDR1 DFQATT, CDR2 SNEGSKA (reference sequence). In nucleotides, the CDR3 is TGCAGTGCACAAGAGACCCAGTACTTC. Translation gives CSAQETQYF.

This clonotype was detected only a few times. V usage is TRBV5-1 and J usage is TRBJ2-1; perhaps TRBD2 as D (5 bases). The ends were cut back, 2 bases at V and 3 bases at J, with 9 bases in the middle. The CDR3 is 14 amino acids. Looked up from germline, CDR1 is SGHRS and CDR2 is YFSETQ. CDR3 residues: CASSFRDYYNEQFF. Here the CDR3 DNA reads TGCGCCAGCAGCTTCCGGGATTACTACAATGAGCAGTTCTTC.

This chain links TRBV5-1 with TRBJ1-6, with D tentatively TRBD1 (6 bases). The CDR3 sequence is 18 residues long. CDR1 is SGHRS, CDR2 YFSETQ, per germline. V dropped 0 bases and J dropped 0 bases, with 13 bases sitting between them. For the CDR3, the DNA is TGCGCCAGCAGCTTGGTGGGGGGCCTCAGCTCCTATAATTCACCCCTCCACTTT. Encoded protein: CASSLVGGLSSYNSPLHF.

This chain links TRBV7-8 with TRBJ2-7, with TRBD2 matching over 11 bases. V was clipped by 5 bases and J by 1 base; unmatched bases: 10. The germline V gene has CDR1 SGHVS and CDR2 FQNEAQ. The CDR3 sequence is 17 residues long. CDR3 loop: CASSPALTSGRSYEQYF. The CDR3 bases are TGTGCCAGCAGCCCCGCGCTCACTAGCGGGAGATCCTACGAGCAGTACTTC. Supplemented by reference TRBV7-8 and TRBJ2-7, the full variable domain reads GAGVSQSPRYKVAKRGQDVALRCDPISGHVSLFWYQQALGQGPEFLTYFQNEAQLDKSGLPSDRFFAERPEGSVSTLKIQRTQQEDSAVYLCASSPALTSGRSYEQYFGPGTRLTVT.

CDR3 sequence: CASSLVLARPYNEQFF. CDR3 sequence (DNA): TGTGCCAGCAGCTTAGTGCTAGCGCGCCCCTACAATGAGCAGTTCTTC. The genes are TRBV7-9 and TRBJ2-1, with D maybe TRBD2 (6 bases). Trimming stripped 1 base from V and 2 bases from J, with 12 bases between. The CDR3 covers 16 residues. The germline CDR1 and CDR2 sequences are SEHNR and FQNEAQ (reference sequence).

This clonotype showed up just a few times. The chain uses TRBV7-9 and TRBJ2-7; a possible D gene is TRBD2 (5 bases). V lost 2 bases and J lost 6, with 17 bases in between. The CDR3 has 15 amino acids. Per the germline V gene, CDR1 is SEHNR and CDR2 is FQNEAQ (reference sequence). CDR3 loop: CASSLRTPLVSEQYF. The CDR3 DNA reads as TGTGCCAGCAGCTTAAGGACTCCCCTCGTGTCCGAGCAGTACTTC.

This clonotype appeared a few times. The chain is built from TRBV6-5 and TRBJ1-2; no reliable D call. From germline, CDR1 is MNHEY and CDR2 SVGAGI. Trimming pared 2 bases from V and 8 bases from J, leaving 12 bases between. The CDR3 runs 13 residues. CDR3 residues: CASSYDPIGGYTF. CDR3 bases: TGTGCCAGCAGTTACGACCCCATCGGGGGCTACACCTTC.

The chain joins TRBV5-1 to TRBJ2-1; D is uncertain. The CDR3 is 16 amino acids. Germline assignment: CDR1 SGHRS and CDR2 YFSETQ. Trimming shortened V by 0 bases and J by 10 bases, and 20 bases separated the two germline ends. Here the CDR3 reads CASSLAYDPSSWEQFF. CDR3 nucleotide sequence: TGCGCCAGCAGCTTGGCGTACGACCCGTCAAGCTGGGAGCAGTTCTTC.

In its sample, this clonotype was seen a few times. The J gene is TRBJ1-2, the V gene TRBV24-1; D is undetermined. The ends were cut back, 2 bases at V and 6 bases at J, with 6 bases in the middle. Germline V CDR1 and CDR2: KGHDR, SFDVKD. The CDR3 loop spans 12 amino acids. This CDR3 is CATSDSGNGYTF. The CDR3 DNA reads TGTGCCACCAGTGATTCGGGCAATGGCTACACCTTC.

This clonotype was seen a few times. This chain uses TRBV7-2 with TRBJ2-1; 10 bases agree with TRBD2. Germline values: CDR1 SGHTA, CDR2 FQGNSA. The CDR3 runs 17 residues. The V gene end was trimmed by 4 bases and the J gene end by 4 bases; junction bases not matched to a gene: 10. The CDR3 loop reads CASSSPSSGGAYNEQFF. In DNA form, the CDR3 reads TGTGCCAGCAGCTCCCCCTCTAGCGGGGGAGCATACAATGAGCAGTTCTTC.

This rearrangement joins TRBV24-1 to TRBJ2-6, with D uncertain. Germline CDR1 is KGHDR and CDR2 is SFDVKD. The CDR3 consists of 15 residues. Trimming cost V 6 bases and J 0 bases, with 8 bases left between them. For the CDR3, the DNA is TGTGCCACCAGTCCATCTTACTCTGGGGCCAACGTCCTGACTTTC. Translation: CATSPSYSGANVLTF.

The J gene is TRBJ2-1, the V gene TRBV4-1; 10 bases line up with TRBD1. The CDR3 covers 16 residues. Germline CDR1 and CDR2: MGHRA and YSYEKL. With 3 bases clipped from V and 2 bases from J, the junction kept 4 bases outside the gene matches. The CDR3 DNA reads as TGCGCCAGCAGCCATCAAGACAGGGGGCCCTACAATGAGCAGTTCTTC. Its translation: CASSHQDRGPYNEQFF.

This chain joins TRBV20-1 and TRBJ2-1; either TRBD1 or TRBD2 may supply D (5 bases each). Germline-derived CDR1 and CDR2 are DFQATT and SNEGSKA (reference sequence). The CDR3 totals 17 residues. The V gene lost 5 bases and the J gene lost 0 bases, with 20 bases spanning the gap. The CDR3 here is CSARRDQRQSSYNEQFF. The CDR3 nucleotides are TGCAGTGCTCGCCGGGACCAAAGACAAAGCTCCTACAATGAGCAGTTCTTC.